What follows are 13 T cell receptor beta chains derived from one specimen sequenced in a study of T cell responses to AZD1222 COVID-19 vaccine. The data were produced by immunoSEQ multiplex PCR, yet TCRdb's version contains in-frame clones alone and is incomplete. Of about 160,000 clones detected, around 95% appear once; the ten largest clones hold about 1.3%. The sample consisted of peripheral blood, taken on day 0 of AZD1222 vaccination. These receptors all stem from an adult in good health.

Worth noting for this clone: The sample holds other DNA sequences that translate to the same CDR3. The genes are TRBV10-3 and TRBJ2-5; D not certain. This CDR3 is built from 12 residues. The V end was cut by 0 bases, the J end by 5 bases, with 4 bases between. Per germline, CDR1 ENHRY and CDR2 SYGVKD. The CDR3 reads CAISESEETQYF. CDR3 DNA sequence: TGTGCCATCAGTGAGTCGGAGGAGACCCAGTACTTC.

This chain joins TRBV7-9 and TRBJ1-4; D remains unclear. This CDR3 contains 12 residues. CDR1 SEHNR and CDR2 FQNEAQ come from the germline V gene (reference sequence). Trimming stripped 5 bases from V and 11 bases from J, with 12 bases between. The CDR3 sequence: CASSPFLGKLFF. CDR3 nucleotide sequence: TGTGCCAGCAGCCCTTTCCTGGGTAAACTGTTTTTT. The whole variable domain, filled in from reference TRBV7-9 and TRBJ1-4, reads DTGVSQNPRHKITKRGQNVTFRCDPISEHNRLYWYRQTLGQGPEFLTYFQNEAQLEKSRLLSDRFSAERPKGSFSTLEIQRTEQGDSAMYLCASSPFLGKLFFGSGTQLSVL.

The CDR3 sequence: CASRQTSGARELFF. The CDR3 DNA follows: TGTGCCAGCAGACAGACTAGCGGGGCCCGGGAGCTGTTTTTT. The gene calls are TRBV2 and TRBJ2-2, with TRBD2 matching 11 bases. This CDR3 spans 14 amino acids. Germline V gene lookup returns CDR1 SNHLY and CDR2 FYNNEI. V lost 6 bases and J lost 9; bases outside the gene matches: 6.

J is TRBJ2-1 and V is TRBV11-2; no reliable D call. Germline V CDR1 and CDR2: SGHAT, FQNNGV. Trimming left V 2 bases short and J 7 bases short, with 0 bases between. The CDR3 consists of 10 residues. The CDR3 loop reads CASSLNEQFF. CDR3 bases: TGTGCCAGCAGCTTAAATGAGCAGTTCTTC.

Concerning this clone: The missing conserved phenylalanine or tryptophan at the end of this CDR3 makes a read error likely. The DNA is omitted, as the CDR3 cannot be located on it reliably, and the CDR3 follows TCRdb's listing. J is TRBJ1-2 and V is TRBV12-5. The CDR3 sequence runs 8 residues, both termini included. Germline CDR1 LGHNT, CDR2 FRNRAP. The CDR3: CASGRGPL.

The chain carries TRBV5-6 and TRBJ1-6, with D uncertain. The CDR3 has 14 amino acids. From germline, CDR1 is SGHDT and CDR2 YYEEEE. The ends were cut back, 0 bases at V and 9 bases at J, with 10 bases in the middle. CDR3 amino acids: CASSLGTAGSPLHF. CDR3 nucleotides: TGTGCCAGCAGCTTGGGGACGGCGGGTTCACCCCTCCACTTT.

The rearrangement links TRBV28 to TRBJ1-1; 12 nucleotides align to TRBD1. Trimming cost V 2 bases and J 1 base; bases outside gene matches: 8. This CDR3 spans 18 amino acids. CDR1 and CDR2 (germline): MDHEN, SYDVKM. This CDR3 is CASSLLPGTGGSNTEAFF. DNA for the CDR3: TGTGCCAGCAGTTTACTTCCCGGGACAGGGGGCTCGAACACTGAAGCTTTCTTT.

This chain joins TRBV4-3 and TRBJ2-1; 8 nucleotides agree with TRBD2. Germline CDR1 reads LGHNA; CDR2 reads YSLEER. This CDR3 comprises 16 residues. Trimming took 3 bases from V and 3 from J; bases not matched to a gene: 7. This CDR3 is CASSQKTAGVYNEQFF. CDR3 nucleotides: TGCGCCAGCAGCCAGAAGACAGCGGGAGTCTACAATGAGCAGTTCTTC.

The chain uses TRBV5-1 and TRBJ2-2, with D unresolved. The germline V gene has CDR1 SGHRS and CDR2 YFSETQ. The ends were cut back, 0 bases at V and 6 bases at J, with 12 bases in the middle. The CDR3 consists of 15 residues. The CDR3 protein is CASSLVTPPAGELFF. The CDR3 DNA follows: TGCGCCAGCAGCTTGGTTACTCCACCCGCCGGGGAGCTGTTTTTT.

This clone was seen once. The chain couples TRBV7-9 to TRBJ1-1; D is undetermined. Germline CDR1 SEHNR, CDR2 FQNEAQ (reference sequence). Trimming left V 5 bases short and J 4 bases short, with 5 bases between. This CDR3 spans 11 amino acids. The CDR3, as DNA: TGTGCCAGCAGCCGGTCCACTGAAGCTTTCTTT. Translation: CASSRSTEAFF.

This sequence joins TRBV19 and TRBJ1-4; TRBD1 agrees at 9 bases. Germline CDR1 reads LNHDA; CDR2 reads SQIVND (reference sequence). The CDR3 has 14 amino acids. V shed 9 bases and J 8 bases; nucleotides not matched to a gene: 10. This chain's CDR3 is CASRPRDRVEKLFF. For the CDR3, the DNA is TGTGCCAGCCGACCCCGGGACAGGGTGGAAAAACTGTTTTTT.

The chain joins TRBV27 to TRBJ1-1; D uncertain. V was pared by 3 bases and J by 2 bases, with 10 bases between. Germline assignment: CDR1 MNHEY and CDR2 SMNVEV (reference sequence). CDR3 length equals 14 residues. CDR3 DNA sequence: TGTGCCAGCAGTTTGGGCTACTTTAACACTGAAGCTTTCTTT. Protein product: CASSLGYFNTEAFF.

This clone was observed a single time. This chain's CDR3 is CASSLTGGYSNQPQHF. DNA for the CDR3: TGTGCCAGCAGTTTAACCGGGGGTTATAGCAATCAGCCCCAGCATTTT. V gene TRBV27 combines with J gene TRBJ1-5; D is perhaps TRBD1 (5 bases). The CDR3 runs 16 residues. Trimming took off 2 bases at V and 0 bases at J, with 11 bases between the two ends. Germline V gene data show CDR1 as MNHEY and CDR2 as SMNVEV (reference sequence).